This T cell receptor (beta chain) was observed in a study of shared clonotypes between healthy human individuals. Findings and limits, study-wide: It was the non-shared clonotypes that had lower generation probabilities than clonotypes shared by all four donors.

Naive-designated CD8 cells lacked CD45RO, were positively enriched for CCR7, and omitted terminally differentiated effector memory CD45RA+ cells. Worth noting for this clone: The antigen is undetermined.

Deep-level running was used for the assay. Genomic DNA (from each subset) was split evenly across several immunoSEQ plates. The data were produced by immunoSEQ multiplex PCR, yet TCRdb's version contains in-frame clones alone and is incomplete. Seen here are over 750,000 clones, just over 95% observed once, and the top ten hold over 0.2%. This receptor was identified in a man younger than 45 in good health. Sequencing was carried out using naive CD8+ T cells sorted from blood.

In nucleotides, the CDR3 is TGTGCCAGCAGTTACTCGTCGGGACAGTACCAAGAGACCCAGTACTTC. This translates into CASSYSSGQYQETQYF. The rearrangement links TRBV6-6 to TRBJ2-5; 7 bases line up with TRBD1. J lost 0 bases, V lost 0 bases, and 4 bases had no gene match. CDR1 is MNHNY and CDR2 is SVGAGI in the germline V gene (reference sequence). The CDR3 has 16 amino acids.